The 15 T cell receptor beta chains reported below all come from one sample, sequenced in a study of cytomegalovirus exposure and HLA in healthy donors. 13 Jbeta primers and 60 Vbeta primers were used for the PCR. The data were produced by immunoSEQ multiplex PCR, yet TCRdb's version contains in-frame clones alone and is incomplete. The repertoire holds some 180,000 clones, with roughly an eighth as singletons. Sequenced material: PBMCs. These receptors came from a man aged 50 to 59 in good health and CMV-seropositive.

A single count supports this clone. This chain uses TRBV5-5 with TRBJ1-2; 9 bases are a match to TRBD1. V trimming: 4 bases; J trimming: 1 base; junction bases outside the gene matches: 11. The CDR3 is 17 residues long. Germline CDR1 reads SGHKS; CDR2 reads YYEKEE (reference sequence). The CDR3 loop is CASSARDRDRFNYGYTF. The CDR3, as DNA: TGTGCCAGCAGCGCTCGGGACAGGGATCGTTTTAACTATGGCTACACCTTC. Filled out from reference TRBV5-5 and TRBJ1-2, the complete variable domain reads DAGVTQSPTHLIKTRGQQVTLRCSPISGHKSVSWYQQVLGQGPQFIFQYYEKEERGRGNFPDRFSARQFPNYSSELNVNALLLGDSALYLCASSARDRDRFNYGYTFGSGTRLTVV.

This clone appeared a few times. J is TRBJ1-1 and V is TRBV7-3, with TRBD1 identical over 7 bases. The V segment lost 4 bases and the J segment 1 base; nucleotides outside the gene matches: 3. There are 14 residues in the CDR3. CDR1 is SGHTA, CDR2 FQGTGA, per germline. The CDR3 is CASSSDRANTEAFF. The DNA for the CDR3 is TGTGCCAGCAGCTCCGACAGGGCGAACACTGAAGCTTTCTTT.

This clone was seen more than once but under ten times. The chain combines TRBV9 with TRBJ1-3, with D unresolved. Trimming removed 2 bases at V and 2 bases at J, with 11 bases between. Germline values: CDR1 SGDLS, CDR2 YYNGEE. The CDR3 spans 15 residues. CDR3 protein: CASSVEGNAGNTIYF. DNA for the CDR3: TGTGCCAGCAGCGTGGAGGGAAATGCTGGAAACACCATATATTTT.

In its sample, this clone was seen a few times. The chain couples TRBV5-5 to TRBJ1-4; a weak D match, TRBD1 (5 bases). Trimming removed 3 bases at V and 7 bases at J, with 7 bases between. This CDR3 region has 12 residues. CDR1 and CDR2 (germline): SGHKS, YYEKEE (reference sequence). The CDR3 sequence is CASSWGLEKLFF. Here the CDR3 DNA reads TGTGCCAGCAGCTGGGGCCTTGAAAAACTGTTTTTT.

V usage is TRBV19 and J usage is TRBJ1-5; 7 nucleotides align to TRBD1. V shed 0 bases, J shed 6 bases, and the junction held 2 bases outside the gene matches. Germline CDR1 LNHDA, CDR2 SQIVND (reference sequence). This CDR3 comprises 14 residues. DNA for the CDR3: TGTGCCAGTAGTATAGAGGGACAGCTTCAGCCCCAGCATTTT. Amino acids: CASSIEGQLQPQHF.

The chain is built from TRBV4-2 and TRBJ1-2; D unclear. The CDR3 sequence is 13 residues long. Germline V gene sequence: CDR1 LGHNA, CDR2 YNFKEQ. V lost 2 bases, J lost 2 bases, and 6 bases lay in between. CDR3: CASSQNSNYGYTF. CDR3 DNA sequence: TGTGCCAGCAGCCAAAACAGCAACTATGGCTACACCTTC.

CDR3 sequence (DNA): TGTGCCAGCAGCGTCCGGGAGCAATCCTACGAGCAGTACGTC. Translation gives CASSVREQSYEQYV. The V gene is TRBV7-8, the J gene TRBJ2-7; a weak D match, TRBD2 (6 bases). The CDR3 is 14 amino acids. Germline V gene lookup returns CDR1 SGHVS and CDR2 FQNEAQ. Between the trimmed V and J ends, which lost 5 bases and 1 base, there was a span of 12 bases.

The sample holds a few counts of this clone. This chain connects TRBV4-3 to TRBJ1-5, with 8 bases fitting TRBD1. CDR3 length: 14 residues. Germline lookup yields CDR1 LGHNA and CDR2 YSLEER. The J segment lost 4 bases and the V segment lost 6 bases, leaving 5 bases of the junction unmatched. Here the CDR3 DNA reads TGCGCCAGCAGTCCTACAGGGGGTAATCAGCCCCAGCATTTT. Protein sequence: CASSPTGGNQPQHF.

The CDR3 DNA is TGTGCCACCAGCAGGGACGGGGGGACTGCTTCAATTTACAATGAGCAGTTCTTC. As protein: CATSRDGGTASIYNEQFF. V is TRBV15 and J is TRBJ2-1; 7 bases fit TRBD2. Looked up from germline, CDR1 is LNHNV and CDR2 is YYDKDF (reference sequence). This CDR3 is 18 amino acids long. V lost 3 bases, J lost 4 bases, and 15 bases stayed unmatched.

The chain combines TRBV10-3 with TRBJ1-5; perhaps TRBD1 as D (5 bases). Trimming cost V 4 bases and J 1 base, with 14 bases left between them. Germline V gene sequence: CDR1 ENHRY, CDR2 SYGVKD. This CDR3 comprises 16 residues. In DNA, the CDR3 is TGTGCCATCAGTGTTGGGTTGGGGGGAAGCAATCAGCCCCAGCATTTT. It encodes CAISVGLGGSNQPQHF.

V and J are TRBV5-3 and TRBJ2-2, with 9 bases fitting TRBD1. TRBV5-3 is an open reading frame whose function is uncertain. After removal of 4 bases from V and 3 bases from J, the junction contained 10 bases not matched to a gene. The CDR3 totals 17 residues. The CDR3 is CARSQFRDRVDTGELFF. DNA of the CDR3: TGTGCCAGAAGCCAGTTCCGGGACAGGGTGGACACCGGGGAGCTGTTTTTT.

This chain links TRBV5-1 with TRBJ2-5; TRBD2 matches 14 bases. CDR3 length equals 15 residues. In germline, CDR1 is SGHRS, CDR2 YFSETQ. J gave up 4 bases and V 4 bases, and 3 bases lay outside the gene matches. The CDR3 loop is CASSQGLAGAETQYF. Written as DNA, the CDR3 is TGCGCCAGCAGCCAGGGACTAGCGGGGGCAGAGACCCAGTACTTC.

This clone was counted only a few times. J is TRBJ1-1 and V is TRBV16; the D is unclear. CDR1 and CDR2 from the germline V gene are KGHSY and FQNENV. With 6 bases removed from V and 1 base from J, the gap between germline ends came to 9 bases. This CDR3 region has 13 residues. CDR3 sequence (DNA): TGTGCCAGCAGTCCACAGCAGAACACTGAAGCTTTCTTT. Protein product: CASSPQQNTEAFF.

The chain is built from TRBV11-3 and TRBJ1-3; 11 nucleotides agree with TRBD1. The CDR3 has 17 residues. The J segment lost 0 bases and the V segment lost 4 bases, leaving 5 bases of the junction unmatched. Per germline, CDR1 SGHNT and CDR2 YENEEA. The CDR3 coding sequence is TGTGCCAGCAGCTACGGGACAGGGGGGTTCTCTGGAAACACCATATATTTT. Protein sequence: CASSYGTGGFSGNTIYF.

In its sample, this clone was seen a few times. The rearrangement uses TRBV6-6 and TRBJ1-1; the D gene is possibly TRBD1 (5 bases). The V end lost 6 bases, the J end lost 4 bases, and 15 bases lay between the germline ends. The CDR3 runs to 14 residues. Germline V CDR1 and CDR2: MNHNY, SVGAGI (reference sequence). The CDR3 nucleotides read TGTGCCAGCAGGGACCCGGGGGTGGTCACTGAAGCTTTCTTT. This encodes CASRDPGVVTEAFF.